This T cell receptor beta chain was recorded in a study of T-cell reconstitution after alpha-beta-depleted transplantation in children. CDR1 is ENHRY and CDR2 is SYGVKD in the germline V gene. The CDR3 is 20 residues long. The trim removed 4 bases at V and 6 bases at J, leaving 16 bases unmatched. The TCRbeta library was prepared with unique molecular identifiers. Each CDR3 protein is one row after TCRdb ran MiXCR on the PCR reads. The sample carries around 380,000 distinct CDR3 sequences, about a tenth recorded once. The sample was PBMCs from the stem cell graft donor, taken from the stem cell graft. This clonotype originated in a human donor who donated a stem cell graft to a child with acute myeloid leukemia. The chain has TRBV10-3 and TRBJ2-1; 15 nucleotides align to TRBD2. CDR3 sequence: CAISGQDRRTSGRAVNEQFF. As DNA, the CDR3 is TGTGCCATCAGTGGACAGGACCGGCGGACTAGCGGGAGGGCCGTCAATGAGCAGTTCTTC.